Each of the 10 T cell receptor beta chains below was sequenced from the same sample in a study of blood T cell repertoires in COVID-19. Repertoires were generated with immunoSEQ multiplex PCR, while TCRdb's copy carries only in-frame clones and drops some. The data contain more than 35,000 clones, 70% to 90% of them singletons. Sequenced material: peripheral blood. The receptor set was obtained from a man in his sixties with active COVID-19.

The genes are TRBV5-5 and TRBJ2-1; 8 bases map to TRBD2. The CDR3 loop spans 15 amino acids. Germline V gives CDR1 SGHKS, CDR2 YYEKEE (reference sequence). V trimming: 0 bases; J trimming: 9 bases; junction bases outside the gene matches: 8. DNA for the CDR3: TGTGCCAGCAGCTTGGCGGTAGCGGGAATAGGTGAGCAGTTCTTC. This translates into CASSLAVAGIGEQFF.

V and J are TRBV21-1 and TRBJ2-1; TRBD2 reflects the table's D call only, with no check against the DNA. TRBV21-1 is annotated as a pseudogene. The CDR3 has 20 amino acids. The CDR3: CASSKAQEREGRVFYNEQFF. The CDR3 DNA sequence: TGTGCCAGCAGCAAAGCGCAAGAGCGGGAGGGCCGAGTGTTCTACAATGAGCAGTTCTTC.

CDR3 amino acids: CASSLVGQGYEQYF. DNA for the CDR3: TGCGCCAGCAGCTTGGTTGGACAGGGATACGAGCAGTACTTC. V gene TRBV5-1 combines with J gene TRBJ2-7; 8 nucleotides align to TRBD1. V lost 0 bases to trimming and J lost 4 bases; unmatched junction nucleotides: 3. Per the germline V gene, CDR1 is SGHRS and CDR2 is YFSETQ. The CDR3 covers 14 residues.

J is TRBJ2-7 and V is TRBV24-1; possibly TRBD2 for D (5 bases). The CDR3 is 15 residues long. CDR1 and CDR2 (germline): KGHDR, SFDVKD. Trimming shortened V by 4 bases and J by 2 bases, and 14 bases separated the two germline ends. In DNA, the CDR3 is TGTGCCACCAGTGACCCAGGAGGCCGTCCCTACGAGCAGTACTTC. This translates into CATSDPGGRPYEQYF.

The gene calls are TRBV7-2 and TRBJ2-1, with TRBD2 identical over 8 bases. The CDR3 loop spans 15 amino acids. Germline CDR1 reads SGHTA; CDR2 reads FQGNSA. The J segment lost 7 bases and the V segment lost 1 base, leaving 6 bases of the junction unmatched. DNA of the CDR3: TGTGCCAGCAGCTTAGAACAGCGGGGGAAGAATGAGCAGTTCTTC. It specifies CASSLEQRGKNEQFF. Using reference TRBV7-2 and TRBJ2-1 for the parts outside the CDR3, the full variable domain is GAGVSQSPSNKVTEKGKDVELRCDPISGHTALYWYRQSLGQGLEFLIYFQGNSAPDKSGLPSDRFSAERTGGSVSTLTIQRTQQEDSAVYLCASSLEQRGKNEQFFGPGTRLTVL.

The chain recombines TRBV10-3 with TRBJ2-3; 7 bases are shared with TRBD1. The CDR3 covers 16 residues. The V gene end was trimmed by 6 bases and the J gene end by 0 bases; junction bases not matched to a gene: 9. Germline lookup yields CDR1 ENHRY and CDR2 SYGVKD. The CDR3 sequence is CAISHPLTGSTDTQYF. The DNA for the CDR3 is TGTGCCATCAGCCATCCGTTGACAGGGAGCACAGATACGCAGTATTTT.

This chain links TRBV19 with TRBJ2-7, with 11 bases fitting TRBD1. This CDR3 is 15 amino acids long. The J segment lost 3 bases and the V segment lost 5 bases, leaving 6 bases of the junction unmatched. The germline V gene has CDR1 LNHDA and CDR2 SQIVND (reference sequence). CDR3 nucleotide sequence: TGTGCCAGTAGTTCTTGGACAGGGGGCTACTACGAGCAGTACTTC. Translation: CASSSWTGGYYEQYF.

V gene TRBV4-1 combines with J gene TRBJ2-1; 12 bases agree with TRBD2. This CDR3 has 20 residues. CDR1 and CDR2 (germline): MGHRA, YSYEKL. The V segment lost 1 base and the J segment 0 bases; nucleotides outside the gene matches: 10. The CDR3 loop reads CASSQAPGLAGRSSYNEQFF. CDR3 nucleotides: TGCGCCAGCAGCCAAGCCCCGGGACTAGCGGGTCGGAGCTCCTACAATGAGCAGTTCTTC.

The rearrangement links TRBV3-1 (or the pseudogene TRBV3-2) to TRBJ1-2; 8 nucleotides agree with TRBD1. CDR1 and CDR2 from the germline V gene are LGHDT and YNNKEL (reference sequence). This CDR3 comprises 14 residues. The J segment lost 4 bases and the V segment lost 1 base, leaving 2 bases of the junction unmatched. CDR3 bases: TGTGCCAGCAGCCAAGCCACAGGGGGCTATGGCTACACCTTC. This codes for CASSQATGGYGYTF.

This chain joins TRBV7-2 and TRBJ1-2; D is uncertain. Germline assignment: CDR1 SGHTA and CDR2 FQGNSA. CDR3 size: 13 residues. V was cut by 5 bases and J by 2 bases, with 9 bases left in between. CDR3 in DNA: TGTGCCAGCAGCCCCACTCTAAACTATGGCTACACCTTC. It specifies CASSPTLNYGYTF.